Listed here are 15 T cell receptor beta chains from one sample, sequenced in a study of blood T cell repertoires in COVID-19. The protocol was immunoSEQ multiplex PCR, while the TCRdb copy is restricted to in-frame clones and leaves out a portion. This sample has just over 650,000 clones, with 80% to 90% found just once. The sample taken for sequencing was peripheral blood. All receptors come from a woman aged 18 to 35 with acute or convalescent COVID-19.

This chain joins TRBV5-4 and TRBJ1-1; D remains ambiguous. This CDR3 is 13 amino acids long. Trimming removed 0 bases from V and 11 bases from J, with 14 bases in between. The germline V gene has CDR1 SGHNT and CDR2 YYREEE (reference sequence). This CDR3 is CASSLVGLPRAFF. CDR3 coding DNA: TGTGCCAGCAGCTTGGTGGGCCTCCCCCGCGCTTTCTTT.

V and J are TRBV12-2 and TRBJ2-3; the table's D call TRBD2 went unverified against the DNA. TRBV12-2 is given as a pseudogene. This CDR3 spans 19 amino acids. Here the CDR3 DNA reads TGTGCAAGTCGCGCCTGTGTAGCGGGGGCCTCTTGTTGCACAGATACGCAGTATTTT. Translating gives CASRACVAGASCCTDTQYF.

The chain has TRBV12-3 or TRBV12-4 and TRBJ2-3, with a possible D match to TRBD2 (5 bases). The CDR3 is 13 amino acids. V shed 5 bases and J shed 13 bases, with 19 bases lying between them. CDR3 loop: CASSRKGGPPEYF. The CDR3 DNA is TGTGCCAGCAGTCGGAAAGGAGGTCCGCCGGAGTATTTT.

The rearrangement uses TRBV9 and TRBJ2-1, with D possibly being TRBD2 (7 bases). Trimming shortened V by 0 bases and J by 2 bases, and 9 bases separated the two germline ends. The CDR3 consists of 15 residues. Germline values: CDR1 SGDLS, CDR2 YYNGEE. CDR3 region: CASSVEGGTYNEQFF. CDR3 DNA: TGTGCCAGCAGCGTAGAGGGGGGGACCTACAATGAGCAGTTCTTC.

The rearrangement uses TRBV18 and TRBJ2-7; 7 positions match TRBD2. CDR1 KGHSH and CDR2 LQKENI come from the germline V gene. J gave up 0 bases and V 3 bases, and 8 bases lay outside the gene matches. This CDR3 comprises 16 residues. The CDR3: CASSPGSGAASYEQYF. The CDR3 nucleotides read TGTGCCAGCTCACCGGGGAGCGGGGCTGCCTCCTACGAGCAGTACTTC.

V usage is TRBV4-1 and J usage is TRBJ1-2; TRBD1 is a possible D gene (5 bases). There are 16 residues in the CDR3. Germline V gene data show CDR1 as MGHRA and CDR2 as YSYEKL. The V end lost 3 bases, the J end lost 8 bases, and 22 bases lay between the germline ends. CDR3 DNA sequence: TGCGCCAGCAGCCACCTCCGTGGAGGGGATAGATTGGGCTACACCTTC. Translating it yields CASSHLRGGDRLGYTF.

CDR3 nucleotide sequence: TGTGCCAGCACTTCAGCGGGGGGGCGAACAGATACGCAGTATTTT. Residues: CASTSAGGRTDTQYF. This rearrangement joins TRBV2 to TRBJ2-3; 10 bases fit TRBD2. Germline V gives CDR1 SNHLY, CDR2 FYNNEI. The length of the CDR3 is 15 residues. J lost 3 bases, V lost 7 bases, and 7 bases had no gene match.

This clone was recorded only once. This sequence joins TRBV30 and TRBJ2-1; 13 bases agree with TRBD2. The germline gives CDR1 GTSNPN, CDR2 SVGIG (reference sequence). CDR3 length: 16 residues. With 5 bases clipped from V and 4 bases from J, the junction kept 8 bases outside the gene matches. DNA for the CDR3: TGTGCCTGGGCAACTAGCGGGGGGGCGGTGTACAATGAGCAGTTCTTC. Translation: CAWATSGGAVYNEQFF.

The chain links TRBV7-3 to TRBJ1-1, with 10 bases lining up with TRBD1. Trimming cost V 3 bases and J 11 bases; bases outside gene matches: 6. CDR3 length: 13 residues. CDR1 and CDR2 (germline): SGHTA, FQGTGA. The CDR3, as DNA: TGTGCCAGCAGCTTTACCGGGACAGGGGTGGCTTTCTTT. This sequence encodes CASSFTGTGVAFF. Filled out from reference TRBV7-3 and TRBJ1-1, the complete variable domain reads GAGVSQTPSNKVTEKGKYVELRCDPISGHTALYWYRQSLGQGPEFLIYFQGTGAADDSGLPNDRFFAVRPEGSVSTLKIQRTERGDSAVYLCASSFTGTGVAFFGQGTRLTVV.

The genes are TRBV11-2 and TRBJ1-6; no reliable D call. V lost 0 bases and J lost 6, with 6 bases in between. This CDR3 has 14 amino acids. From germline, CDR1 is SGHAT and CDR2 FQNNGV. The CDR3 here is CASSLDSGNSPLHF. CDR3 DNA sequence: TGTGCCAGCAGCTTAGATTCGGGTAATTCACCCCTCCACTTT.

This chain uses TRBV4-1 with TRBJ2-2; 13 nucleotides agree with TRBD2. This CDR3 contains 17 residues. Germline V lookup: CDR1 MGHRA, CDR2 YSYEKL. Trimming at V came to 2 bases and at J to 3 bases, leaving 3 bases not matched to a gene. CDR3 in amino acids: CASSQPTSGGYTGELFF. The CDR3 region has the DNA TGCGCCAGCAGCCAACCGACTAGCGGGGGGTACACCGGGGAGCTGTTTTTT.

The chain's CDR3 is CASSQGLVAHEQYF. The CDR3 DNA follows: TGTGCCAGCAGCCAGGGGCTAGTCGCCCACGAGCAGTACTTC. V gene TRBV3-1 (or the pseudogene TRBV3-2) combines with J gene TRBJ2-7; the D gene is possibly TRBD1 (5 bases). V was cut by 3 bases and J by 5 bases, with 14 bases left in between. Germline CDR1 reads LGHDT; CDR2 reads YNNKEL (reference sequence). The CDR3 sequence is 14 residues long.

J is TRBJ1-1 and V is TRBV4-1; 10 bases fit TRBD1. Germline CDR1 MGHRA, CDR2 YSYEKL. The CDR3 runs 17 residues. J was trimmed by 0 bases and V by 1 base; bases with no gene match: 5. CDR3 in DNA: TGCGCCAGCAGCCAAGTCGGGACAGGGGTTTTGAACACTGAAGCTTTCTTT. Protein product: CASSQVGTGVLNTEAFF.

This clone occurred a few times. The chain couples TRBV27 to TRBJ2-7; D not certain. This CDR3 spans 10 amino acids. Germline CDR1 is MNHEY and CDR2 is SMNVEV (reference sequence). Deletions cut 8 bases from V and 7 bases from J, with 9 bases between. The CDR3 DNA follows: TGTGCCAGCGGTCCGGGTGAGCAGTACTTC. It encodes CASGPGEQYF.

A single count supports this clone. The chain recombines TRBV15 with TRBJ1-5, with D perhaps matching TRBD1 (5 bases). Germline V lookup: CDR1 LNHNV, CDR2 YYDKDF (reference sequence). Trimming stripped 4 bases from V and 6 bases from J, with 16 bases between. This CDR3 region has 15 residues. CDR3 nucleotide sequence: TGTGCCACCAGCACCCCCGGGGGGTACCCTCAGCCCCAGCATTTT. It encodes CATSTPGGYPQPQHF.